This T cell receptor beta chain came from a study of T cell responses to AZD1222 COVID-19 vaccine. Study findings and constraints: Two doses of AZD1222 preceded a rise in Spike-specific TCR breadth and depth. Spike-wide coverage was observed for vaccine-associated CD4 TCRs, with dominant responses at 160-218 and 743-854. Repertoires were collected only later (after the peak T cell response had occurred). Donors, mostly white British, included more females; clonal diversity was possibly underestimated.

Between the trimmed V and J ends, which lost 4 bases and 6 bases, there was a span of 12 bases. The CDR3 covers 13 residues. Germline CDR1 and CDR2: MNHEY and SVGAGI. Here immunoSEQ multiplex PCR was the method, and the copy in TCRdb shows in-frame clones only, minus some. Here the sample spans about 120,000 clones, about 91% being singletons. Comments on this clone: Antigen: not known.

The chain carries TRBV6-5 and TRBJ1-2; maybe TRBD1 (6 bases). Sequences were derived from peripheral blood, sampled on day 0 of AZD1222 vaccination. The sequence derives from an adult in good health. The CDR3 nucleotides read TGTGCCAGCAGTTCCCCGACAGGAGATGGCTACACCTTC. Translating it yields CASSSPTGDGYTF.